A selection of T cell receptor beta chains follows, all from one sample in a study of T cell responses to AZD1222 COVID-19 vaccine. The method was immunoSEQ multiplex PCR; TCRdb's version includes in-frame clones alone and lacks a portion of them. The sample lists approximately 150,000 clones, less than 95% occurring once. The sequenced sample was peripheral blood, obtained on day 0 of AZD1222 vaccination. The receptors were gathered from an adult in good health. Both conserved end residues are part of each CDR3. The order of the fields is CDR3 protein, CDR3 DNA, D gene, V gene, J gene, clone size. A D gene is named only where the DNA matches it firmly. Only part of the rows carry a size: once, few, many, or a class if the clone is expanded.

CDR3: CASSARAGYTGELFF
DNA: TGTGCCAGCAGCGCCCGAGCAGGGTATACCGGGGAGCTGTTTTTT
D: .
V: TRBV9
J: TRBJ2-2
size: .

CDR3: CASSLGGDRGEDYNEQFF
DNA: TGCGCCAGCAGCTTGGGTGGTGACAGGGGGGAAGACTACAATGAGCAGTTCTTC
D: TRBD1
V: TRBV5-1
J: TRBJ2-1
size: .

CDR3: CASSYDRATEAFF
DNA: TGTGCCAGCAGTTACGACAGGGCCACTGAAGCTTTCTTT
D: TRBD1
V: TRBV6-2/TRBV6-3
J: TRBJ1-1
size: .

CDR3: CASSYAIPNTGELFF
DNA: TGTGCCAGCAGTTACGCGATTCCGAACACCGGGGAGCTGTTTTTT
D: .
V: TRBV6-5
J: TRBJ2-2
size: .

CDR3: CASSGTGSGANVLTF
DNA: TGTGCCAGCAGCGGAACAGGGTCTGGGGCCAACGTCCTGACTTTC
D: .
V: TRBV9
J: TRBJ2-6
size: once

CDR3: CASSATTGLNEKLFF
DNA: TGTGCCAGCAGCGCAACTACAGGCCTCAATGAAAAACTGTTTTTT
D: .
V: TRBV7-2
J: TRBJ1-4
size: .

CDR3: CATSRGTFSSTDTQYF
DNA: TGTGCCACCAGCAGGGGGACCTTCTCTAGCACAGATACGCAGTATTTT
D: .
V: TRBV15
J: TRBJ2-3
size: .

CDR3: CASSLKGFRYEQYF
DNA: TGTGCCAGCAGCTTAAAGGGGTTCCGGTACGAGCAGTACTTC
D: .
V: TRBV7-8
J: TRBJ2-7
size: .

CDR3: CASSIEGGAYNEQFF
DNA: TGTGCCAGTAGTATAGAAGGAGGAGCCTACAATGAGCAGTTCTTC
D: .
V: TRBV19
J: TRBJ2-1
size: once

CDR3: CAWSGQGTATYNSPLHF
DNA: TGTGCCTGGAGCGGACAGGGGACGGCCACCTATAATTCACCCCTCCACTTT
D: TRBD1
V: TRBV30
J: TRBJ1-6
size: .

CDR3: CASSPRTSVYNEQFF
DNA: TGTGCCAGCAGCCCTCGGACTAGCGTCTACAATGAGCAGTTCTTC
D: TRBD2
V: TRBV7-2
J: TRBJ2-1
size: .

CDR3: CASSPPGIDNEQFF
DNA: TGTGCCAGCAGCCCCCCCGGCATCGACAATGAGCAGTTCTTC
D: .
V: TRBV11-2
J: TRBJ2-1
size: .

CDR3: CASSPGQGRYTF
DNA: TGTGCCAGCAGTCCGGGACAGGGTCGCTACACCTTC
D: TRBD1
V: TRBV12-3/TRBV12-4
J: TRBJ1-2
size: few

CDR3: CASSEGNPANYGYTF
DNA: TGTGCCAGCAGCGAGGGGAACCCCGCTAACTATGGCTACACCTTC
D: .
V: TRBV7-9
J: TRBJ1-2
size: .

CDR3: CASSWGGGSYEQYF
DNA: TGCGCCAGCAGCTGGGGCGGGGGCTCCTACGAGCAGTACTTC
D: TRBD2
V: TRBV5-1
J: TRBJ2-7
size: .

CDR3: CASRGRGLYQPQHF
DNA: TGTGCCAGCAGGGGCAGGGGGCTATATCAGCCCCAGCATTTT
D: TRBD1
V: TRBV2
J: TRBJ1-5
size: once

CDR3: CASSAQVVQETQYF
DNA: TGTGCCAGCAGTGCACAGGTAGTTCAAGAGACCCAGTACTTC
D: .
V: TRBV2
J: TRBJ2-5
size: .

CDR3: CASSPSTKEGETQYF
DNA: TGTGCCAGCAGTCCTTCTACTAAGGAAGGGGAGACCCAGTACTTC
D: .
V: TRBV5-4
J: TRBJ2-5
size: .

CDR3: CASSLGPQESYGYTF
DNA: TGTGCCAGCAGCTTAGGCCCACAGGAGAGCTATGGCTACACCTTC
D: .
V: TRBV7-9
J: TRBJ1-2
size: .

CDR3: CAWSVRGTSGHANPSNQPQHF
DNA: TGTGCCTGGAGTGTACGGGGGACTTCGGGACACGCAAACCCCAGCAATCAGCCCCAGCATTTT
D: .
V: TRBV30
J: TRBJ1-5
size: .

CDR3: CASSLAWGRWETQYF
DNA: TGTGCCAGCAGCTTGGCGTGGGGGCGCTGGGAGACCCAGTACTTC
D: .
V: TRBV5-5
J: TRBJ2-5
size: few

CDR3: CASRMDSSTEAFF
DNA: TGTGCCAGCAGGATGGACAGTAGCACTGAAGCTTTCTTT
D: .
V: TRBV6-5
J: TRBJ1-1
size: .

CDR3: CASSFAGVGEQYF
DNA: TGTGCCAGCAGCTTCGCGGGGGTTGGCGAGCAGTACTTC
D: TRBD2
V: TRBV11-2
J: TRBJ2-7
size: once

CDR3: CASTAGGNLNTEAFF
DNA: TGTGCCAGCACCGCGGGGGGCAACCTGAACACTGAAGCTTTCTTT
D: .
V: TRBV28
J: TRBJ1-1
size: .

CDR3: CASSVGTTSYEQYF
DNA: TGTGCCAGCAGTGTTGGCACTACCTCATACGAGCAGTACTTC
D: .
V: TRBV2
J: TRBJ2-7
size: .

CDR3: CASRYDSTYGYTF
DNA: TGTGCCAGCAGGTACGACAGTACCTATGGCTACACCTTC
D: .
V: TRBV6-5
J: TRBJ1-2
size: .

CDR3: CASSMGPTGHLLTQYF
DNA: TGTGCCAGTAGTATGGGGCCTACAGGGCATCTTCTAACGCAGTATTTT
D: .
V: TRBV19
J: TRBJ2-3
size: .

CDR3: CASSDLGGKEETQYF
DNA: TGTGCCAGCAGTGATCTTGGCGGGAAGGAAGAGACCCAGTACTTC
D: .
V: TRBV6-1
J: TRBJ2-5
size: .

CDR3: CASSPTGGLNTEAFF
DNA: TGCGCCAGCAGCCCCACAGGGGGTCTTAACACTGAAGCTTTCTTT
D: TRBD1
V: TRBV5-1
J: TRBJ1-1
size: .

CDR3: CASSYVLIGAQGGYTF
DNA: TGTGCCAGCAGTTACGTTCTAATAGGGGCGCAGGGTGGCTACACCTTC
D: .
V: TRBV6-6
J: TRBJ1-2
size: .

CDR3: CSVEGQGRAFF
DNA: TGCAGCGTTGAAGGACAGGGGCGGGCTTTCTTT
D: TRBD1
V: TRBV29-1
J: TRBJ1-1
size: .

CDR3: CASSERQNTEAFF
DNA: TGTGCCAGCAGTGAAAGGCAGAACACTGAAGCTTTCTTT
D: .
V: TRBV25-1
J: TRBJ1-1
size: .

CDR3: CASGERFYNEQFF
DNA: TGTGCCTCCGGAGAACGGTTCTACAATGAGCAGTTCTTC
D: .
V: TRBV27
J: TRBJ2-1
size: .

CDR3: CASSYSGTESTDTQYF
DNA: TGTGCCAGCAGTTATTCAGGGACAGAGAGCACAGATACGCAGTATTTT
D: TRBD1
V: TRBV6-5
J: TRBJ2-3
size: once

CDR3: CASTPSGRTDTQYF
DNA: TGTGCCAGTACCCCCAGTGGGCGGACAGATACGCAGTATTTT
D: .
V: TRBV19
J: TRBJ2-3
size: .

CDR3: CASSVGGKGNSPLHF
DNA: TGTGCCAGCAGCGTAGGAGGGAAGGGGAATTCACCCCTCCACTTT
D: .
V: TRBV9
J: TRBJ1-6
size: .

CDR3: CASSLGARSNEKLFF
DNA: TGTGCCAGCAGCTTGGGGGCCAGGTCGAATGAAAAACTGTTTTTT
D: .
V: TRBV5-6
J: TRBJ1-4
size: .

CDR3: CASSLAGEQFF
DNA: TGTGCCAGCAGTTTAGCGGGGGAGCAGTTCTTC
D: .
V: TRBV12-3/TRBV12-4
J: TRBJ2-1
size: .

CDR3: CASSYPSGAQYF
DNA: TGTGCCAGCAGTTACCCCTCCGGGGCCCAGTACTTC
D: .
V: TRBV6-5
J: TRBJ2-5
size: .

CDR3: CASSVVPDSYGYTF
DNA: TGTGCCAGCAGCGTAGTACCGGACAGCTATGGCTACACCTTC
D: .
V: TRBV9
J: TRBJ1-2
size: .

CDR3: CASSHSGGAFNEQFF
DNA: TGCGCCAGCAGCCATAGCGGGGGGGCCTTCAATGAGCAGTTCTTC
D: TRBD2
V: TRBV4-1
J: TRBJ2-1
size: once

CDR3: CASRPGQSNSPLHF
DNA: TGTGCCAGCAGACCGGGACAGAGCAATTCACCCCTCCACTTT
D: TRBD1
V: TRBV6-5
J: TRBJ1-6
size: .

CDR3: CAIARGTGGMNGYTF
DNA: TGTGCCATCGCTAGGGGGACAGGGGGTATGAATGGCTACACCTTC
D: TRBD1
V: TRBV10-3
J: TRBJ1-2
size: .

CDR3: CASSQEAPGGGPPYEQYF
DNA: TGTGCCAGCAGCCAAGAGGCCCCAGGAGGGGGCCCTCCCTACGAGCAGTACTTC
D: .
V: TRBV4-2
J: TRBJ2-7
size: .

CDR3: CASSLGTASGNTIYF
DNA: TGTGCCAGCAGCTTAGGGACGGCCTCTGGAAACACCATATATTTT
D: .
V: TRBV7-9
J: TRBJ1-3
size: .

CDR3: CASSQEASEAQFF
DNA: TGCGCCAGCAGCCAAGAGGCCAGCGAGGCGCAGTTCTTC
D: .
V: TRBV4-3
J: TRBJ2-1
size: .

CDR3: CASSQETPVLGNTEAFF
DNA: TGCGCCAGCAGCCAAGAGACCCCCGTTCTAGGGAACACTGAAGCTTTCTTT
D: .
V: TRBV4-1
J: TRBJ1-1
size: .

CDR3: CASSEGRNYGYTF
DNA: TGTGCCAGCAGTGAGGGGCGAAACTATGGCTACACCTTC
D: .
V: TRBV25-1
J: TRBJ1-2
size: .

CDR3: CASSKRTRTGAIYEQYF
DNA: TGTGCCAGCAGCAAAAGAACCCGGACAGGGGCGATCTACGAGCAGTACTTC
D: .
V: TRBV21-1
J: TRBJ2-7
size: .

CDR3: CATSSYEETGSYEQYF
DNA: TGTGCCACCAGCAGCTATGAAGAGACAGGTTCCTACGAGCAGTACTTC
D: .
V: TRBV15
J: TRBJ2-7
size: once